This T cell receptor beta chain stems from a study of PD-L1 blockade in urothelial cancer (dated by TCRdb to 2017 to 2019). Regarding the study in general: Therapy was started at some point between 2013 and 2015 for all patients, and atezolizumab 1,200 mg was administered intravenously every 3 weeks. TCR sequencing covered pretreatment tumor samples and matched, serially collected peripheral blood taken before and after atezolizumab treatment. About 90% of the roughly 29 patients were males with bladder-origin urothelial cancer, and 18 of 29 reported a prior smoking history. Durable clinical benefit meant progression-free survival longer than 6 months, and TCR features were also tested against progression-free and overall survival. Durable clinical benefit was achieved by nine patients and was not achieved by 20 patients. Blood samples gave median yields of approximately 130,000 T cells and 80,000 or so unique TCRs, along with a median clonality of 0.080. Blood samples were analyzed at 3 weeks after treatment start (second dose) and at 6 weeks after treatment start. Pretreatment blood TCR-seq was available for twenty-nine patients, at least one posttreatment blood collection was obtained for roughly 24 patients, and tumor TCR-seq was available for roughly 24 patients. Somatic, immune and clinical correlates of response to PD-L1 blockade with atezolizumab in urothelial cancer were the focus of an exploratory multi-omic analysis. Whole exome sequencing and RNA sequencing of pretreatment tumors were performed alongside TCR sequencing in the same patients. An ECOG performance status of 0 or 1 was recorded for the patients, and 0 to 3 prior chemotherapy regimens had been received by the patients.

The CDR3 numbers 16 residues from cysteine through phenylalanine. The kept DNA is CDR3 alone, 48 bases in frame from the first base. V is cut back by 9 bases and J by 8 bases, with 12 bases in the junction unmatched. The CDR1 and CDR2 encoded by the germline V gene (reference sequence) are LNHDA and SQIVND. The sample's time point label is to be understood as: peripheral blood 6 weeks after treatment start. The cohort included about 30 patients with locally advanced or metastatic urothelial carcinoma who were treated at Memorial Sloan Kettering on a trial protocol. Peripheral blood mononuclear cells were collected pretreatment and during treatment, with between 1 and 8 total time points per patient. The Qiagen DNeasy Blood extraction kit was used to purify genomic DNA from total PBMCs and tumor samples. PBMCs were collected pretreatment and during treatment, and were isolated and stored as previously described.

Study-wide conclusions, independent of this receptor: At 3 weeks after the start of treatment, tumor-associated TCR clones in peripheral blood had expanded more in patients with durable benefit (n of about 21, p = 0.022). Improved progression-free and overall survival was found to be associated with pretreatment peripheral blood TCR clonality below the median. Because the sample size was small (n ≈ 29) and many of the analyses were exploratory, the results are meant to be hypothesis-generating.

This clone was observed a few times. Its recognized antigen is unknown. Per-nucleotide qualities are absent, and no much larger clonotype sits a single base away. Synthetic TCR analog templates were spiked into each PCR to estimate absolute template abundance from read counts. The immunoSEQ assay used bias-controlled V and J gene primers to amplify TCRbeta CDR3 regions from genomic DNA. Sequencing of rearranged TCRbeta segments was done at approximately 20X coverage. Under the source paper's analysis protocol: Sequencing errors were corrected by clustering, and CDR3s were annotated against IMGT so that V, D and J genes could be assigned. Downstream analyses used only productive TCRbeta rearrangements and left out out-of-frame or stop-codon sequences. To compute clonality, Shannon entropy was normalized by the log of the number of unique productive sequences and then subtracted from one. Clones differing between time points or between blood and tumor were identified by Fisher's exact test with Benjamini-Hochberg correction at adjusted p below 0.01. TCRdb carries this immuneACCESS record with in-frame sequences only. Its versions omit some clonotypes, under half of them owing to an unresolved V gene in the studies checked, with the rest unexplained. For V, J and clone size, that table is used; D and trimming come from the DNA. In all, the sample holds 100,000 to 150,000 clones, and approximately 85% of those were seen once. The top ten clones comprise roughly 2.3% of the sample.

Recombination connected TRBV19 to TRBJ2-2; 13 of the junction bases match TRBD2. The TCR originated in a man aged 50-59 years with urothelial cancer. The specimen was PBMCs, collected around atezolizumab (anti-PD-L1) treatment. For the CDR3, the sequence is CASQQLAGGPVGELFF. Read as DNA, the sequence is TGTGCCAGCCAACAACTAGCGGGAGGGCCCGTAGGGGAGCTGTTTTTT. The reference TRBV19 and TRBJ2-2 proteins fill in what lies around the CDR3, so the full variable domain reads DGGITQSPKYLFRKEGQNVTLSCEQNLNHDAMYWYRQDPGQGLRLIYYSQIVNDFQKGDIAEGYSVSREKKESFPLTVTSAQKNPTAFYLCASQQLAGGPVGELFFGEGSRLTVL.